This is a list of T cell receptor beta chains from one sample in a study of OX40 agonist ivuxolimab in advanced cancers. Measured with immunoSEQ multiplex PCR; TCRdb has only the in-frame clones, and not every one. Among fewer than 65,000 clones listed, about 87% were seen once. The sample here was CD4+ or CD8+ T cells sorted from blood, taken in a trial of the OX40 agonist ivuxolimab. Every receptor here comes from an adult with an advanced solid tumor such as melanoma, head and neck, liver or kidney cancer. Each CDR3 is given with its conserved first and last residue. A D gene is named only where the DNA matches it firmly. Clone size is shown for a subset of rows, as once, few, many or a class of expanded clone.

d_call | clone_size | j_call | v_call | cdr3_nt | cdr3_aa
TRBD1 | NA | TRBJ2-1 | TRBV5-6 | TGTGCCAGCAGCCCAGGACGGACAGGGATGATCAATGAGCAGTTCTTC | CASSPGRTGMINEQFF
NA | NA | TRBJ1-2 | TRBV7-2 | TGTGCCAGCACCCCCTCCGGGGGCCTATATGGCTACACCTTC | CASTPSGGLYGYTF
TRBD1 | few | TRBJ2-2 | TRBV10-2 | TGCGCCAGCAGTGTTCAGGGGGCGAACACCGGGGAGCTGTTTTTT | CASSVQGANTGELFF
NA | NA | TRBJ1-1 | TRBV6-6 | TGTGCCAGCAGTTACTCTCCAACTATAGCAGCTTTCTTT | CASSYSPTIAAFF
NA | NA | TRBJ1-1 | TRBV5-1 | TGCGCCAGCAGCGACGGCCTTCAGGCCAACACTGAAGCTTTCTTT | CASSDGLQANTEAFF
TRBD1 | NA | TRBJ1-6 | TRBV11-2 | TGTGCCAGCAGCTTAATCGAACAGGGGTCACCCCTCCACTTT | CASSLIEQGSPLHF
NA | NA | TRBJ2-2 | TRBV14 | TGTGCCAGCAGCCAAACTACAGGGATGAACACCGGGGAGCTGTTTTTT | CASSQTTGMNTGELFF
NA | NA | TRBJ1-1 | TRBV18 | TGTGCCAGCTCGCCAACTACAGCGAACACTGAAGCTTTCTTT | CASSPTTANTEAFF
TRBD1 | NA | TRBJ1-4 | TRBV27 | TGTGCCAGCAGTTTATCGAGGACAGGGACTAATGAAAAACTGTTTTTT | CASSLSRTGTNEKLFF
TRBD1 | NA | TRBJ2-1 | TRBV7-3 | TGTGCCAGCAGCGGGGGACAGGCCTACAATGAGCAGTTCTTC | CASSGGQAYNEQFF
NA | NA | TRBJ2-7 | TRBV6-5 | TGTGCCAGCAGGACAGGCTTTTTGGGAACATACGAGCAGTACTTC | CASRTGFLGTYEQYF
TRBD1 | NA | TRBJ1-6 | TRBV7-9 | TGTGCCAGCAGCTTAGCGGGAGGGGGCAGGGAACCCCTCCACTTT | CASSLAGGGREPLHF
TRBD2 | NA | TRBJ2-1 | TRBV19 | TGTGCCTCAAAACACATAGTGGCGGGAGGGCAGGGTGAGCAGTTCTTC | CASKHIVAGGQGEQFF
NA | NA | TRBJ1-3 | TRBV7-2 | TGTGCCAGCAGCTTTGACGGTAGCTCTGGAAACACCATATATTTT | CASSFDGSSGNTIYF
NA | NA | TRBJ1-3 | TRBV6-1 | TGTGCCAGCAGTGCGAGGCCCGGGAACACCATATATTTT | CASSARPGNTIYF
TRBD2 | NA | TRBJ2-7 | TRBV7-2 | TGTGCCAGCAGCCCAGATATGGCGGGAGGGATCTACGAGCAGTACTTC | CASSPDMAGGIYEQYF
NA | few | TRBJ2-3 | TRBV6-4 | TGTGCCAGCAGTGGCCCCAACCAAGATACGCAGTATTTT | CASSGPNQDTQYF
NA | NA | TRBJ1-1 | TRBV16 | TGTGCCAGCAGCCAATCCCAGGCAGGGTTAGCTTTCTTT | CASSQSQAGLAFF
NA | NA | TRBJ1-1 | TRBV6-1 | TGTGCCAGCAGTGAAGAGGAAGGGTGGTACACTGAAGCTTTCTTT | CASSEEEGWYTEAFF
TRBD2 | once | TRBJ2-2 | TRBV9 | TGTGCCAGCAGCGCCATTAGCGGGACTAACACCGGGGAGCTGTTTTTT | CASSAISGTNTGELFF
NA | NA | TRBJ1-2 | TRBV28 | TGTGCCAGCAGTTTACCTCTTTCTTTTACGAGAAACTATGGCTACACCTTC | CASSLPLSFTRNYGYTF
NA | NA | TRBJ2-3 | TRBV7-9 | TGTGCCAGCAGCGACGGGGGCTTGGGAAGGGATACGCAGTATTTT | CASSDGGLGRDTQYF
NA | NA | TRBJ1-2 | TRBV5-6 | TGTGCCAGCAGCTTGGTGCTTAACTATGGCTACACCTTC | CASSLVLNYGYTF
NA | NA | TRBJ2-6 | TRBV10-3 | TGTGCCATCAGAGACCAAGTCTCTGGGGCCAACGTCCTGACTTTC | CAIRDQVSGANVLTF
NA | NA | TRBJ2-1 | TRBV12-5 | TGTGCTAGTGGTATAAACTCTCCCTCACAGCGTCACTCCTACAATGAGCAGTTCTTC | CASGINSPSQRHSYNEQFF
NA | NA | TRBJ1-5 | TRBV5-1 | TGCGCCAGCAGCTTAGACGGGAGTTTATCGGGGGGGCCCCAGCATTTT | CASSLDGSLSGGPQHF
NA | NA | TRBJ1-5 | TRBV18 | TGTGCCAGCTCACCGGGCCAGGCTAATCAGCCCCAGCATTTT | CASSPGQANQPQHF
TRBD1 | NA | TRBJ1-4 | TRBV30 | TGTGCCTGGGCCAGGGGGCGTAATGAAAAACTGTTTTTT | CAWARGRNEKLFF